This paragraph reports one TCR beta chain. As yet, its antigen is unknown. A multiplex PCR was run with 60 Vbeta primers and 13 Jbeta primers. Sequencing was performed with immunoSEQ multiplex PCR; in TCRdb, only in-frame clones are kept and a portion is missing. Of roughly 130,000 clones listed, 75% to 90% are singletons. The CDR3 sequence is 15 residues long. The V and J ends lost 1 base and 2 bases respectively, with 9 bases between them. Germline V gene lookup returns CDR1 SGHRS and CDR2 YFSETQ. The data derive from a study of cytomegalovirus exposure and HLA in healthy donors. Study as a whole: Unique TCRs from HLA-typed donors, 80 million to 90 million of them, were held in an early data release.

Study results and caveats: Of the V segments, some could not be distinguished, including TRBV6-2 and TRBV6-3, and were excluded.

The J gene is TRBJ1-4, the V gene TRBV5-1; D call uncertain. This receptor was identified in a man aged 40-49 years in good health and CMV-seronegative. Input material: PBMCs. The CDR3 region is CASSLSGGTNEKLFF. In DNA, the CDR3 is TGCGCCAGCAGCTTGTCCGGCGGCACTAATGAAAAACTGTTTTTT.